Listed below are T cell receptor beta chains from one sample, sequenced in a study of blood T cells in healthy people across ages. One entry per CDR3 protein results from TCRdb running MiXCR on the 5' RACE reads. The sample includes about 780,000 distinct CDR3 sequences, 46% seen only once; the top ten take 15% to 20%. Input material: blood. The receptors shown here come from a man older than 75 in good health. CDR3s include the opening cysteine and the closing phenylalanine or tryptophan. The D gene is left open where the match is weak. Clone size appears in some rows only: once, few, many, or a class for an expanded clone.

clone_size	d_call	v_call	j_call	cdr3_nt	cdr3_aa
.	TRBD1	TRBV9	TRBJ2-3	TGTGCCAGCACCCCCGGGACAGGGGGAAAGATATGGACAGATACGCAGTATTTT	CASTPGTGGKIWTDTQYF
.	TRBD2	TRBV20-1	TRBJ2-5	TGCAGTGCTAGATCCTTCAGCGGGACTCACCAAGAGACCCAGTACTTC	CSARSFSGTHQETQYF
.	.	TRBV7-3	TRBJ1-1	TGTGCCAGCAGCTTAACCGCGGACACTGAAGCTTTCTTT	CASSLTADTEAFF
.	TRBD2	TRBV27	TRBJ2-5	TGTGCCAGCAGTCCGGGACTAATGGCCCAGTACTTC	CASSPGLMAQYF
few	.	TRBV5-1	TRBJ2-6	TGCGCCAGCAGCCGGCACGCTCAAACAGGGCCTTCCTCTGGGGCCAACGTCCTGACTTTC	CASSRHAQTGPSSGANVLTF
.	TRBD1	TRBV12-3/TRBV12-4	TRBJ2-5	TGTGCCAGCGGGACAGGGGAGGAGGAGACCCAGTACTTC	CASGTGEEETQYF
.	.	TRBV20-1	TRBJ2-3	TGCAGTGCTAATTCCGGGAGTATAGATACGCAGTATTTT	CSANSGSIDTQYF
.	TRBD1	TRBV10-3	TRBJ2-5	TGTGCCATCAGTGAAGCGGACAGGGGTCGGGAGACCCAGTACTTC	CAISEADRGRETQYF
.	.	TRBV7-2	TRBJ1-1	TGTGCCAGCAGCTTAGCGCAGTCAGGGTCGGGTCAAGCTTTCTTT	CASSLAQSGSGQAFF
many	TRBD2	TRBV29-1	TRBJ2-5	TGCAGCGTTGAAGATCCTACGCAGCGGGAGGACCTTTCCCAGTACTTC	CSVEDPTQREDLSQYF
many	.	TRBV7-9	TRBJ1-1	TGTGCCAGCACCGATACTACAAGGAACACTGAAGCTTTCTTT	CASTDTTRNTEAFF
few	.	TRBV9	TRBJ2-5	TGTGCCAGCAGCGCTCTTGGGGAGAGGGGGGAGACCCAGTACTTC	CASSALGERGETQYF
.	.	TRBV11-2	TRBJ2-5	TGTGCCAGCAGCACTTCGCGGGTTGAGACCCAGTACTTC	CASSTSRVETQYF
once	TRBD1	TRBV25-1	TRBJ2-7	TGTGCCAGCAGTGAGGGACAGGGCTCCTACAATGAGCAGTACTTC	CASSEGQGSYNEQYF
.	.	TRBV20-1	TRBJ2-5	TGCAGTGTTCCTCTAACTGGCCATGAGACCCAGTACTTC	CSVPLTGHETQYF
.	TRBD1	TRBV20-1	TRBJ2-7	TGCAGTTCCAGGGGGAGCTCCTACGAGCAGTACTTC	CSSRGSSYEQYF
.	TRBD1	TRBV18	TRBJ2-3	TGTGCCAGCTCACTCCGGGACAGGGAAGGGAGCACAGATACGCAGTATTTT	CASSLRDREGSTDTQYF
.	.	TRBV30	TRBJ1-1	TGTGCCTGGAGTTACGGGAAGAACACTGAAGCTTTCTTT	CAWSYGKNTEAFF
.	.	TRBV3-1	TRBJ2-3	TGTGCCAGCAGCCAAGTCCTCGTCTCCACAGATACGCAGTATTTT	CASSQVLVSTDTQYF
.	.	TRBV20-1	TRBJ2-7	TGCAGTGCTCCTACTAGCTCCTACGAGCAGTACTTC	CSAPTSSYEQYF
.	TRBD2	TRBV4-3	TRBJ2-1	TGCGCCAGCAGCCAAGGCACTGGGCCTAGCGGGGGGGATGAGCAGTTCTTC	CASSQGTGPSGGDEQFF
.	.	TRBV5-1	TRBJ1-1	TGCGCCAGCAGCCCTAATACCGGGACGGGCACTGAAGCTTTCTTT	CASSPNTGTGTEAFF
.	.	TRBV30	TRBJ1-4	TGTGCCTGGAGTCTAACGGATGAAAAACTGTTTTTT	CAWSLTDEKLFF
.	TRBD1	TRBV20-1	TRBJ2-5	TGCAGTGCTAGAGCGGACAGGGGATCCCAAGAGACCCAGTACTTC	CSARADRGSQETQYF
few	.	TRBV2	TRBJ2-4	TGTGCCAGCAACTTAGCCAAAAACATTCAGTACTTC	CASNLAKNIQYF
.	.	TRBV12-3/TRBV12-4	TRBJ2-7	TGTGCCAGCAGCACCCTGCTAGAAGGAGCCGAGCAGTACTTC	CASSTLLEGAEQYF
.	.	TRBV5-1	TRBJ2-5	TGCGCCAGCAGCTTGGCAATCGACCAACAAGAGACCCAGTACTTC	CASSLAIDQQETQYF
many	TRBD2	TRBV2	TRBJ2-1	TGTGCCAGCAGTTCTAAGACTAGCGGGACCTACAATGAGCAGTTCTTC	CASSSKTSGTYNEQFF
.	TRBD1	TRBV27	TRBJ2-2	TGTGCCAGCACTTGGGACAGGGGGTACACCGGGGAGCTGTTTTTT	CASTWDRGYTGELFF
few	.	TRBV20-1	TRBJ2-3	TGCAGTGCTAAACGGGACTCCGTGGCATCAGATACGCAGTATTTT	CSAKRDSVASDTQYF
.	TRBD2	TRBV7-9	TRBJ2-7	TGTGCCAGCCAGACGGCGCTAGCGGGATCATACGAGCAGTACTTC	CASQTALAGSYEQYF
few	.	TRBV20-1	TRBJ1-2	TGCAGTGCTAGAGATACTCGGAATGGCTACACCTTC	CSARDTRNGYTF
.	TRBD2	TRBV20-1	TRBJ2-5	TGCAGTGCCGCCGCGATGACTAGCTTTCAGACCCAGTACTTC	CSAAAMTSFQTQYF
many	.	TRBV28	TRBJ2-5	TGTGCCAGTTTGGCGCCGGGGGGCGCAGAGACCCAGTACTTC	CASLAPGGAETQYF
.	.	TRBV24-1	TRBJ2-3	TGTGCCACCAGTGATGCCAGGGGGGTAGGGACAGATACGCAGTATTTT	CATSDARGVGTDTQYF
.	.	TRBV14	TRBJ2-5	TGTGCCAGCAGCCAACCCGCCCCAGGACAGCTGAAAGAGACCCAGTACTTC	CASSQPAPGQLKETQYF
.	.	TRBV2	TRBJ2-5	TGTGCCAGCAACTCCAACCAAGAGACCCAGTACTTC	CASNSNQETQYF
.	TRBD1	TRBV20-1	TRBJ1-2	TGCAGTGCTAGATCACTGGGGACAGAAGGCTACACCTTC	CSARSLGTEGYTF
.	.	TRBV25-1	TRBJ2-7	TGTGCCAGCAGTGGATGGAGCGCGTCCTACGAGCAGTACTTC	CASSGWSASYEQYF
.	TRBD1	TRBV20-1	TRBJ2-1	TGCAGTGCTCCCTGGGTTAGGCGGGACAGGGACAATGAGCAGTTCTTC	CSAPWVRRDRDNEQFF
few	TRBD1	TRBV3-1	TRBJ2-7	TGTGCCAGCAACTCCCGGACAGGTTTATACAATGAGCAGTACTTC	CASNSRTGLYNEQYF
many	TRBD1	TRBV3-1	TRBJ2-5	TGTGCCAGCAGCCAAGAAGGCAGGGGGATGGCCCAGTACTTC	CASSQEGRGMAQYF